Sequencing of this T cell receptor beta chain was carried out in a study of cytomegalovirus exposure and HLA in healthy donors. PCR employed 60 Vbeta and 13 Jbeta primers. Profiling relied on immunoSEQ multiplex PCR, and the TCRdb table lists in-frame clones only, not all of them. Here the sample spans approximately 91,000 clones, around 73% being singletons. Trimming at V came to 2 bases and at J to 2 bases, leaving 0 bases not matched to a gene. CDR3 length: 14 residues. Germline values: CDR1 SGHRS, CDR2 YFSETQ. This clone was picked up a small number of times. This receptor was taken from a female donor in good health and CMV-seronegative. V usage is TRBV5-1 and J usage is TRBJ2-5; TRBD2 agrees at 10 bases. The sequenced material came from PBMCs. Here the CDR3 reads CASSFSGGQETQYF. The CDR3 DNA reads TGCGCCAGCAGCTTTAGCGGGGGGCAAGAGACCCAGTACTTC.